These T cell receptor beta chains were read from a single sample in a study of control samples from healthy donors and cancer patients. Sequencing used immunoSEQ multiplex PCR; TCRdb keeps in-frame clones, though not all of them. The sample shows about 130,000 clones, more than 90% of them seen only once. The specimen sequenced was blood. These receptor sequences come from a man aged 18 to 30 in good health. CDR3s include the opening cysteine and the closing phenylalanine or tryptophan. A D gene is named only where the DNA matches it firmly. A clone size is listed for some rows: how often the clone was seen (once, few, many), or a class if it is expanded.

CDR3 DNA: TGCAGCGTTTGGTTCGGCCAAGAGACCCAGTACTTC
CDR3 protein: CSVWFGQETQYF
D gene: NA
clone size: NA
J gene: TRBJ2-5
V gene: TRBV29-1

CDR3 DNA: TGTGCCAGCGGCTCGGGTGGGTGGGGTGAGCAGTTCTTC
CDR3 protein: CASGSGGWGEQFF
D gene: NA
clone size: NA
J gene: TRBJ2-1
V gene: TRBV9

CDR3 DNA: TGTGCTAGTGGTAGCTCTGGGGCCAACGTCCTGACTTTC
CDR3 protein: CASGSSGANVLTF
D gene: NA
clone size: NA
J gene: TRBJ2-6
V gene: TRBV12-5

CDR3 DNA: TGTGCCAGCAGTTCAGGGTATAATTCACCCCTCCACTTT
CDR3 protein: CASSSGYNSPLHF
D gene: NA
clone size: NA
J gene: TRBJ1-6
V gene: TRBV27

CDR3 DNA: TGTGCCAGTGGACGACAGGGAGACTCACCCCTCCACTTT
CDR3 protein: CASGRQGDSPLHF
D gene: TRBD1
clone size: NA
J gene: TRBJ1-6
V gene: TRBV19

CDR3 DNA: TGTGCCACCAGAGACAGGGCCCATGCAACTAATGAAAAACTGTTTTTT
CDR3 protein: CATRDRAHATNEKLFF
D gene: TRBD1
clone size: NA
J gene: TRBJ1-4
V gene: TRBV19

CDR3 DNA: TGTGCCAGCAGTGACTCCCGCGGGGGGGCAGATACGCAGTATTTT
CDR3 protein: CASSDSRGGADTQYF
D gene: TRBD2
clone size: NA
J gene: TRBJ2-3
V gene: TRBV6-4

CDR3 DNA: TGTGCCAGCAGTCGACAGCGCGGGGCGACCCAGTACTTC
CDR3 protein: CASSRQRGATQYF
D gene: NA
clone size: NA
J gene: TRBJ2-5
V gene: TRBV9

CDR3 DNA: TGTGCCAGCAGCCAAGATCAGGGGGTCGGTAGCTACACCTTC
CDR3 protein: CASSQDQGVGSYTF
D gene: TRBD1
clone size: few
J gene: TRBJ1-2
V gene: TRBV4-2

CDR3 DNA: TGTGCCAGCAGTGTTTCGACTAGCGGGGGGCTCTATGAGCAGTTCTTC
CDR3 protein: CASSVSTSGGLYEQFF
D gene: TRBD2
clone size: NA
J gene: TRBJ2-1
V gene: TRBV6-1

CDR3 DNA: TGCAGTGCTAGAAGGACAGACGAGCAGTACTTC
CDR3 protein: CSARRTDEQYF
D gene: NA
clone size: NA
J gene: TRBJ2-7
V gene: TRBV20-1

CDR3 DNA: TGTGCCAGAAGCTTGGCGGGAACCCTGAACACTGAAGCTTTCTTT
CDR3 protein: CARSLAGTLNTEAFF
D gene: NA
clone size: few
J gene: TRBJ1-1
V gene: TRBV5-3

CDR3 DNA: TGTGCCAGTAGTATAGTCGGCAGGGGTTCCACTGAAGCTTTCTTT
CDR3 protein: CASSIVGRGSTEAFF
D gene: NA
clone size: NA
J gene: TRBJ1-1
V gene: TRBV19

CDR3 DNA: TGTGCCAGCAGCGTAGCTGGTGGGACAGTCTATGGCTACACCTTC
CDR3 protein: CASSVAGGTVYGYTF
D gene: TRBD1
clone size: NA
J gene: TRBJ1-2
V gene: TRBV9

CDR3 DNA: TGTGCCAGCAGCTCATCCGACGGGGACAGGGAAGATGATGGCTACACCTTC
CDR3 protein: CASSSSDGDREDDGYTF
D gene: TRBD1
clone size: once
J gene: TRBJ1-2
V gene: TRBV7-9

CDR3 DNA: TGTGCCAGCAGCCTTCAGAGGGACAAGGGCATTCAGTACTTC
CDR3 protein: CASSLQRDKGIQYF
D gene: NA
clone size: NA
J gene: TRBJ2-4
V gene: TRBV9

CDR3 DNA: TGTGCCAGCAGAATGGGCCCCTCAACTAATGAAAAACTGTTTTTT
CDR3 protein: CASRMGPSTNEKLFF
D gene: NA
clone size: NA
J gene: TRBJ1-4
V gene: TRBV27

CDR3 DNA: TGCGCCAGCAGCTTGGCGTCTAGCGGGGGGGCCAGGACCCAGTACTTC
CDR3 protein: CASSLASSGGARTQYF
D gene: TRBD2
clone size: NA
J gene: TRBJ2-5
V gene: TRBV5-1

CDR3 DNA: TGCGCCAGCAGCTTAACGACAGGGTCGGTCACCGGGGAGCTGTTTTTT
CDR3 protein: CASSLTTGSVTGELFF
D gene: TRBD1
clone size: NA
J gene: TRBJ2-2
V gene: TRBV5-1

CDR3 DNA: TGTGCCAGTAGTGCTACCTCCGGCTATGGCTACACCTTC
CDR3 protein: CASSATSGYGYTF
D gene: NA
clone size: NA
J gene: TRBJ1-2
V gene: TRBV19

CDR3 DNA: TGTGCCAGCAAGCTAGACAGGGGGGGAGGAGATACGCAGTATTTT
CDR3 protein: CASKLDRGGGDTQYF
D gene: TRBD1
clone size: NA
J gene: TRBJ2-3
V gene: TRBV2

CDR3 DNA: TGCAGCGTTAAGGCAGGGAGAGGCTACACCTTC
CDR3 protein: CSVKAGRGYTF
D gene: NA
clone size: NA
J gene: TRBJ1-2
V gene: TRBV29-1

CDR3 DNA: TGTGCCAGCAGTGAGGAGGCGGGTATGGGGCAGTTCTTC
CDR3 protein: CASSEEAGMGQFF
D gene: NA
clone size: NA
J gene: TRBJ2-1
V gene: TRBV2